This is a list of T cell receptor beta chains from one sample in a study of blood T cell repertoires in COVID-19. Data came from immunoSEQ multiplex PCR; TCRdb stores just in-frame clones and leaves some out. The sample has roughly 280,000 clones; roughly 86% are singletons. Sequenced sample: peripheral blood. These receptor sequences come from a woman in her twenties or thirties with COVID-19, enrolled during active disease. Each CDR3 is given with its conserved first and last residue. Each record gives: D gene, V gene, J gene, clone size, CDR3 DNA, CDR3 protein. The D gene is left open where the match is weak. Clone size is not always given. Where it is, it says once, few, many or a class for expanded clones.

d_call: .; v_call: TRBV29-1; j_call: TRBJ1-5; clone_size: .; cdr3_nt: TGCAGCGTTGAAGATGGGGGGAATCAGCCCCAGCATTTT; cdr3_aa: CSVEDGGNQPQHF
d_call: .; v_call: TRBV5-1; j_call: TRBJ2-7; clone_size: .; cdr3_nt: TGCGCCAGCAGCTTCGGCGGGGATCCCTACGAGCAGTACTTC; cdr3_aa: CASSFGGDPYEQYF
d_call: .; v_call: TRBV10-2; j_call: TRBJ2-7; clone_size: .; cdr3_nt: TGCGCCAGCAGTCCCGGGACATACTACGAGCAGTACTTC; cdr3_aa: CASSPGTYYEQYF
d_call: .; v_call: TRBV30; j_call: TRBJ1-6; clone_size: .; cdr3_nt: TGTGCCTGGAGTGTAGCGCAGCCACCCCTCCACTTT; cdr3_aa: CAWSVAQPPLHF
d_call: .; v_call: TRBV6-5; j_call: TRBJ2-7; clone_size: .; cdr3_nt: TGTGCCAGCAGTTATGGGGTTATGGGCGGGGAGCAGTACTTC; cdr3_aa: CASSYGVMGGEQYF
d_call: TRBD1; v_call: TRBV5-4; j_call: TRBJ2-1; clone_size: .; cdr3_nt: TGTGCCAGCAGCTCGGACAGGGAGTCCTACAATGAGCAGTTCTTC; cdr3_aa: CASSSDRESYNEQFF
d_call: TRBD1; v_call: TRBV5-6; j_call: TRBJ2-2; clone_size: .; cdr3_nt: TGTGCCAGCAGCTCCGATCTACCGGGACAGGGGGCGAGGACCGGGGAGCTGTTTTTT; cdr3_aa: CASSSDLPGQGARTGELFF
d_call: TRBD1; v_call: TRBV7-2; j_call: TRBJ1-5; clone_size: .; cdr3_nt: TGTGCCAGCAGCTCCGACAGGGATCAGCCCCAGCATTTT; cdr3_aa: CASSSDRDQPQHF
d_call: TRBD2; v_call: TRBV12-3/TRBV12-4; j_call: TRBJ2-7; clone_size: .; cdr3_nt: TGTGCCAGCAGTTTGACTAGCGGCTACGAGCAGTACTTC; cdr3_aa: CASSLTSGYEQYF
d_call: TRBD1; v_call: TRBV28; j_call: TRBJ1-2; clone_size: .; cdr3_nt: TGTGCCAGCAGTTTCCGCCAGGGACAGGGGAACTATGGCTACACCTTC; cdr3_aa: CASSFRQGQGNYGYTF
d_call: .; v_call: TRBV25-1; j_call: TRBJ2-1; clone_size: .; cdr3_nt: TGTGCCAGCAGTGAATACGGGGAGCAGTTCTTC; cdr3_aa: CASSEYGEQFF
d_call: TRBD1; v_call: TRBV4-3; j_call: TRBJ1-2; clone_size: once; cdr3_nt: TGCGCCAGCAGCCAAGATCCTGCCGGGACAGGGTTTTTAAACTATGGCTACACCTTC; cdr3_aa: CASSQDPAGTGFLNYGYTF
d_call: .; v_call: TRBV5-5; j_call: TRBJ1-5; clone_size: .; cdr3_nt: TGTGCCAGCAGCTTGGACGGTGGCGGGGGGTATCAGCCCCAGCATTTT; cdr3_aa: CASSLDGGGGYQPQHF
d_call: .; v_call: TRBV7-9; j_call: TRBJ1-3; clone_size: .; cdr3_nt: TGTGCCAGCAGCTACAGCTCTGGAAACACCATATATTTT; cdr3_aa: CASSYSSGNTIYF
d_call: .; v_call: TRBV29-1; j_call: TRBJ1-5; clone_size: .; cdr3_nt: TGCAGCGCATCCAGGGGTAGCAATCAGCCCCAGCATTTT; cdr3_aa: CSASRGSNQPQHF
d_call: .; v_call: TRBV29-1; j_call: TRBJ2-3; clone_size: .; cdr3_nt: TGCAGCGTCGGGTTCTCGACCCGCACAGATACGCAGTATTTT; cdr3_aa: CSVGFSTRTDTQYF
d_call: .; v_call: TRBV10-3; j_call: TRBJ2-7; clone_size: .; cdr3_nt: TGTGCCAGCAATGAAAACACAGGGTTCTACGAGCAGTACTTC; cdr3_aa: CASNENTGFYEQYF
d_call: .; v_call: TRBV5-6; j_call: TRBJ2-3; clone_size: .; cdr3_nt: TGTGCCAGCAGCTTGGAGGCTACGAGGGCAGATACGCAGTATTTT; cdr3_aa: CASSLEATRADTQYF
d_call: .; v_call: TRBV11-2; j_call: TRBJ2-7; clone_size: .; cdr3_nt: TGTGCCAGCAGCCGGGCGGACACGTCCTACGAGCAGTACTTC; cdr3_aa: CASSRADTSYEQYF
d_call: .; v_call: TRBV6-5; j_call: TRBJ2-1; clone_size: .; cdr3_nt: TGTGCCAGCAGTTACTCGGGGGGAAAGGTCGATGAGCAGTTCTTC; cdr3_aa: CASSYSGGKVDEQFF
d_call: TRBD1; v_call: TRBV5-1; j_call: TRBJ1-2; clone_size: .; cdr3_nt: TGCGCCAGCAGCTTGGGGACAGGGGGCATTGGTGGCTACACCTTC; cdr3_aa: CASSLGTGGIGGYTF
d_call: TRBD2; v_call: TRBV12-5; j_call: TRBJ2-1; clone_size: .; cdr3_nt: TGTGCTAGTGGTTTCGCTAGCGGAACCTACAATGAGCAGTTCTTC; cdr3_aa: CASGFASGTYNEQFF
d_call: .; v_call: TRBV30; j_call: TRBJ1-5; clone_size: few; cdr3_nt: TGTGCCTGGAGTCGGTTGAATAGCAATCAGCCCCAGCATTTT; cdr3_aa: CAWSRLNSNQPQHF
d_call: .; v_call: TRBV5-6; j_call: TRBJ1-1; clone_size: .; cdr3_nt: TGTGCCAGCAGCTTGTGGGGCCGTGAAGCTTTCTTT; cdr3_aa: CASSLWGREAFF
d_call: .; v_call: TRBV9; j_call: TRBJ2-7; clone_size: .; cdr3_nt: TGTGCCAGCAGCGTAGACGGGAGTGGGTACGAGCAGTACTTC; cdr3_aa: CASSVDGSGYEQYF